This entry lists 21 T cell receptor beta chains sequenced from one sample in a study of T cells in women clearing cervical HPV infection. Produced via immunoSEQ multiplex PCR; TCRdb's table is partial and in-frame only. In total, the table holds some 30,000 clones. The sequenced sample consisted of blood buffy coat. These receptors were collected from a woman aged 18-70 years with a cervical HPV16 infection that either progressed to CIN3+ or cleared (not recorded which).

Of note for this clone: From the germline J gene comes the end of the CDR3, since the read stops 3 residues before it. This rearrangement joins TRBV7-9 to TRBJ2-7; D not resolved. The germline V gene encodes CDR1 SEHNR and CDR2 FQNEAQ (reference sequence). V lost 7 bases and J 3 bases, leaving 4 bases between the germline ends. The CDR3 extends over 10 amino acids. The CDR3 DNA, read in part, is TGTGCCAGCAACTGCTACGAG. This sequence encodes CASNCYE. In full, the CDR3 reads CASNCYEQYF.

Note on this clone: The sequenced fragment ends 3 residues before the CDR3 boundary, so the rest is inferred from the germline J gene. J is TRBJ1-2 and V is TRBV5-1; possible D gene TRBD1, 6 bases. The CDR3 has 12 amino acids. Per germline, CDR1 SGHRS and CDR2 YFSETQ. CDR3 protein: CASSLGQGGYTF. The part of the CDR3 DNA that was read is TGCGCCAGCAGCTTGGGCCAGGGGGGC.

Regarding this clone: The CDR3 end falls 3 residues outside the read, so it is completed with the germline J gene. The chain recombines TRBV7-9 with TRBJ1-2; the match to TRBD1 covers 7 bases. CDR1 SEHNR and CDR2 FQNEAQ come from the germline V gene (reference sequence). The CDR3 totals 15 residues. After removal of 1 base from V and 0 bases from J, the junction contained 2 bases not matched to a gene. CDR3 amino acids: CASSLGQGANYGYTF. The CDR3 bases that were read are TGTGCCAGCAGCTTAGGACAGGGAGCTAACTATGGC.

Comment on this clone: The read comes to an end 3 residues before the CDR3 does, leaving the germline J gene to fill in the end. The V and J genes are TRBV19 and TRBJ2-3; 7 nucleotides match TRBD2. From germline, CDR1 is LNHDA and CDR2 SQIVND (reference sequence). V trimming: 3 bases; J trimming: 5 bases; junction bases outside the gene matches: 8. This CDR3 has 15 amino acids. CDR3 DNA (partial): TGTGCCAGTAGTATTCGGGCGGGAGACCTAGATACG. Translating it yields CASSIRAGDLDT. The entire CDR3 sequence reads CASSIRAGDLDTQYF.

Of note for this clone: The read finishes 3 residues shy of the CDR3 end, and the germline J gene is used to complete it. The chain is built from TRBV5-1 and TRBJ2-3; 7 nucleotides agree with TRBD2. This CDR3 region has 15 residues. In germline, CDR1 is SGHRS, CDR2 YFSETQ. V shed 3 bases, J shed 3 bases, and the junction held 7 bases outside the gene matches. CDR3 residues: CASSSSGGTTDTQYF. The CDR3 DNA, read in part, is TGCGCCAGCAGCTCTTCGGGGGGAACAACAGATACG.

A note on this clone: The read gets to within 3 residues of the CDR3 end, and the germline J gene fills in the rest. J is TRBJ1-1 and V is TRBV29-1; D is possibly TRBD1 (5 bases). V gave up 3 bases and J gave up 5 bases, with 10 bases separating them. CDR3 length equals 12 residues. In germline, CDR1 is SQVTM, CDR2 ANQGSEA. CDR3 bases read: TGCAGCGTTGAGAGGGGTCGAACTGAA. It translates to CSVERGRTE. The entire CDR3 sequence reads CSVERGRTEAFF. The entire variable domain, with the rest obtained from reference TRBV29-1 and TRBJ1-1, is as follows: SAVISQKPSRDICQRGTSLTIQCQVDSQVTMMFWYRQQPGQSLTLIATANQGSEATYESGFVIDKFPISRPNLTFSTLTVSNMSPEDSSIYLCSVERGRTEAFFGQGTRLTVV.

For this clone: The DNA is omitted, as the CDR3 cannot be located on it reliably, and the CDR3 follows TCRdb's listing. This chain connects TRBV7-7 to TRBJ2-2; the table's D call of TRBD1 was not tested on the DNA. Germline lookup yields CDR1 SSHAT and CDR2 FNYEAQ (reference sequence). The CDR3 is 16 amino acids in total, end residues counted. Here the CDR3 reads CASSSGQGQLTGELFF.

Details on this clone: Read data end 3 residues before the CDR3 end; the end is taken from the germline J gene. The chain combines TRBV20-1 with TRBJ2-7; D possibly corresponds to TRBD1 (7 bases). Per germline, CDR1 DFQATT and CDR2 SNEGSKA (reference sequence). The CDR3 is 15 amino acids. With 3 bases removed from V and 0 bases from J, the gap between germline ends came to 15 bases. The CDR3 sequence is CSASKGAGSSYEQYF. CDR3 DNA (partial): TGCAGTGCTAGTAAGGGGGCGGGGAGCTCCTACGAG.

Details on this clone: The read falls 3 residues short of the CDR3 end, and the missing part is taken from the germline J gene. V and J are TRBV2 and TRBJ2-1; 10 bases line up with TRBD2. V dropped 5 bases and J dropped 4; count of bases not matched to a gene: 5. Germline-derived CDR1 and CDR2 are SNHLY and FYNNEI. This CDR3 is 15 amino acids long. CDR3 DNA, as far as it was read: TGTGCCAGCAGTTCCACTAGCGGGGATTACAATGAG. It is translated as CASSSTSGDYNE. The complete CDR3 protein is CASSSTSGDYNEQFF.

For this clone: Read coverage stops 3 residues before the CDR3 terminus; the germline J gene supplies the remainder. Other nucleotide sequences from this sample produce the same CDR3. The rearrangement uses TRBV19 and TRBJ2-1, with a weak D call TRBD1 (7 bases). The CDR3 has 15 amino acids. The germline V gene encodes CDR1 LNHDA and CDR2 SQIVND (reference sequence). Trimming left V 3 bases short and J 4 bases short, with 13 bases between. The part of the CDR3 DNA that was read is TGTGCCAGTAGTATCAGGGGGGCCTGGTACAATGAG. Amino acid sequence: CASSIRGAWYNE. The entire CDR3 protein reads CASSIRGAWYNEQFF.

The CDR3 is CSASSAYNEQFF. CDR3 bases read: TGCAGTGCTAGTTCGGCCTACAATGAG. The rearrangement uses TRBV20-1 and TRBJ2-1; unclear D gene. The read stops 3 residues short of the end of the CDR3; the missing end is completed from the germline J gene. Germline values: CDR1 DFQATT, CDR2 SNEGSKA (reference sequence). V lost 3 bases to trimming and J lost 2 bases, with 5 bases between them. This CDR3 comprises 12 residues.

To note about this clone: The CDR3 end falls 3 residues outside the read, so it is completed with the germline J gene. The V call is TRBV19, the J call TRBJ1-2; 7 bases map to TRBD1. There are 14 residues in the CDR3. The V and J ends lost 7 bases and 0 bases, in that order; junction bases with no gene match: 5. In germline, CDR1 is LNHDA, CDR2 SQIVND (reference sequence). The CDR3 reads CASIGQASNYGYTF. The covered CDR3 bases are TGTGCCAGTATTGGACAGGCCTCTAACTATGGC. The full variable domain, rest sourced from reference TRBV19 and TRBJ1-2, is DGGITQSPKYLFRKEGQNVTLSCEQNLNHDAMYWYRQDPGQGLRLIYYSQIVNDFQKGDIAEGYSVSREKKESFPLTVTSAQKNPTAFYLCASIGQASNYGYTFGSGTRLTVV.

Of note for this clone: Read coverage stops 3 residues before the CDR3 terminus; the germline J gene supplies the remainder. This chain joins TRBV5-4 and TRBJ2-7, with TRBD2 identical over 8 bases. V lost 2 bases, J lost 3 bases, and 7 bases stayed unmatched. The CDR3 is made up of 15 amino acids. Germline V lookup: CDR1 SGHNT, CDR2 YYREEE (reference sequence). CDR3 bases read: TGTGCCAGCAGCTTACGCGGGGGGCCTCTCTACGAG. Translated: CASSLRGGPLYE. The entire CDR3 sequence reads CASSLRGGPLYEQYF.

In the case of this clone: Read coverage stops 3 residues before the CDR3 terminus; the germline J gene supplies the remainder. J is TRBJ1-2 and V is TRBV11-2; possible D gene TRBD1, 6 bases. The V end lost 3 bases, the J end lost 4 bases, and 12 bases lay between the germline ends. From germline, CDR1 is SGHAT and CDR2 FQNNGV. CDR3 length: 14 amino acids. The covered CDR3 bases are TGTGCCAGCAGCTTCACAGGGAAGTTCTATGGC. This codes for CASSFTGKFYG. The full CDR3 reads CASSFTGKFYGYTF.

A word on this clone: The CDR3 end lies 3 residues beyond the end of the read and is filled in from the germline J gene. The chain carries TRBV7-3 and TRBJ2-2; maybe TRBD1 (6 bases). The CDR3 is made up of 16 amino acids. Germline V lookup: CDR1 SGHTA, CDR2 FQGTGA. Trimming took 5 bases from V and 5 from J, leaving 18 bases between them. CDR3 DNA, as far as it was read: TGTGCCAGCAGCAAAGGTTTAGCAGGGGCGACCGGGGAG. Translated, it gives CASSKGLAGATGE. The entire CDR3 protein reads CASSKGLAGATGELFF.

A note on this clone: Coverage ceases 3 residues before the CDR3 finishes, and the germline J gene fills in the end. This chain links TRBV7-2 with TRBJ1-2, with TRBD1 as a possible D gene (6 bases). Between the trimmed V and J ends, which lost 5 bases and 7 bases, there was a span of 14 bases. CDR3 size: 13 residues. Looked up from germline, CDR1 is SGHTA and CDR2 is FQGNSA. The CDR3 reads CASSPPGGRGYTF. The part of the CDR3 DNA that was read is TGTGCCAGCAGCCCCCCTGGGGGCCGTGGC. Combining the CDR3 with reference TRBV7-2 and TRBJ1-2 gives the whole variable domain GAGVSQSPSNKVTEKGKDVELRCDPISGHTALYWYRQSLGQGLEFLIYFQGNSAPDKSGLPSDRFSAERTGGSVSTLTIQRTQQEDSAVYLCASSPPGGRGYTFGSGTRLTVV.

Concerning this clone itself: The read terminates 3 residues before the CDR3 end, so the remaining end is supplied by the germline J gene. The genes are TRBV20-1 and TRBJ1-2; 8 nucleotides match TRBD1. In germline, CDR1 is DFQATT, CDR2 SNEGSKA (reference sequence). This CDR3 is 16 amino acids long. V lost 0 bases and J lost 6; bases outside the gene matches: 12. Partial CDR3 DNA: TGCAGTGCTAGAGAACCCCCAGCCGACAGGGGAGATGGC. Translating it yields CSAREPPADRGDG. The full CDR3 is CSAREPPADRGDGYTF.

Remarks on this clone: The CDR3 end lies 3 residues beyond the end of the read and is filled in from the germline J gene. The chain recombines TRBV19 with TRBJ2-7, with a tentative D call TRBD2 (7 bases). Looked up from germline, CDR1 is LNHDA and CDR2 is SQIVND (reference sequence). This CDR3 has 13 amino acids. Trimming cost V 5 bases and J 5 bases, with 13 bases left between them. The sequenced part of the CDR3 DNA is TGTGCCAGTAGTGCTAGGGAGGGGGACGAG. It yields the protein CASSAREGDE. The whole CDR3 region reads CASSAREGDEQYF.

On this clone itself: From the germline J gene comes the end of the CDR3, since the read stops 3 residues before it. The chain combines TRBV10-2 with TRBJ1-3, with TRBD1 matching 8 bases. CDR3 length: 14 residues. Germline CDR1 reads WSHSY; CDR2 reads SAAADI. The ends lost 6 bases at V and 3 bases at J; junction bases unmatched: 4. The covered CDR3 bases are TGCGCCAGCAGCAGGGGGCTGGATGGAAACACC. It codes for CASSRGLDGNT. The whole CDR3 protein is CASSRGLDGNTIYF.

Concerning this clone itself: The read finishes 3 residues shy of the CDR3 end, and the germline J gene is used to complete it. The chain carries TRBV20-1 and TRBJ2-5; 10 bases are a match to TRBD2. There are 16 residues in the CDR3. The V segment lost 2 bases and the J segment 3 bases; nucleotides outside the gene matches: 9. The germline V gene encodes CDR1 DFQATT and CDR2 SNEGSKA (reference sequence). CDR3 DNA, as far as it was read: TGCAGTGCTAGAAAGGCTAGCGGGGGCCGAGAAGAGACC. This encodes CSARKASGGREET. The CDR3 reads in full as CSARKASGGREETQYF.

A note on this clone: The CDR3 end falls 3 residues outside the read, so it is completed with the germline J gene. The chain links TRBV7-9 to TRBJ2-4; 7 bases fit TRBD1. The CDR3 covers 14 residues. Germline assignment: CDR1 SEHNR and CDR2 FQNEAQ (reference sequence). This chain's CDR3 is CASSLQGQIYGQYF. The sequenced part of the CDR3 DNA is TGTGCCAGCAGCTTGCAGGGACAGATCTATGGT.